The subject of this entry is one T cell receptor beta chain. Its target antigen remains unknown. The record has no base qualities; no much larger clone is one base away. The CDR3 measures 13 amino acids from cysteine to phenylalanine. CDR3 DNA only is kept here, 39 bases in frame from base 1. The junction shows trimming of 7 bases on V and 3 bases on J, and the gene matches do not reach 4 bases of it. This specimen belongs to a study of Ad26.COV2.S vaccination and SARS-CoV-2 variants (dated by TCRdb to the early 2020s). In the study overall: Donors in the vaccine arm were drawn from COV1001, a multicentre, randomized, double-blind, placebo-controlled phase I-IIa trial testing Ad26.COV2.S in healthy adults. Ad26.COV2.S was given intramuscularly at 5x10^10 or 1x10^11 viral particles, as a single shot or as two shots 56 days apart. Blinding of investigators to trial group allocation was maintained during experiments and outcome assessment. Sequencing of the TCRbeta repertoire served to evaluate the specificity and breadth of SARS-CoV-2-reactive T cell receptors following Ad26.COV2.S vaccination. The TCR-sequenced set comprised about 30 samples: approximately 19 Ad26.COV2.S vaccine recipients, 5 placebo recipients and 8 SARS-CoV-2 convalescent individuals. Participants in the trial were split at random into five groups of five each, receiving low-dose or high-dose Ad26.COV2.S once or twice, or else placebo on both occasions.

The immunoSEQ Assay was the method used to sequence TCRbeta CDR3 regions. After extraction, genomic DNA underwent amplification by bias-controlled multiplex PCR, followed by high-throughput sequencing. The original pipeline was this. Collapsing and filtering of sequences were performed to quantify the absolute abundance of each unique TCRbeta CDR3 region. T cell fraction was estimated by normalizing TCRbeta template counts to usable DNA, which was measured by amplifying reference genes present in all nucleated cells. Repertoire TCRs were annotated as SARS-CoV-2-specific by exact matching of V gene, CDR3 amino acid sequence and J gene to a known reactive TCR set. The reference SARS-CoV-2 TCR set came from MIRA and was filtered for enrichment in COVID-19-positive ImmuneCODE repertoires, removing public or cross-reactive TCRs. Using the MIRA antigens, annotated TCRs were further analysed by specific ORF or by position within an ORF. Depth was the summed frequency of annotated unique rearrangements, while breadth was defined as annotated unique rearrangements over total unique productive rearrangements. TCR breadth was compared between groups using two-sided Wilcoxon rank-sum tests. The table comes from immuneACCESS by way of TCRdb, which keeps in-frame sequences with V and J called. Part of the clones is missing from these tables; in studies checked, under half for an unresolved V gene and the rest for unknown reasons. Clone size and V and J calls were adopted from that table, with D and trimming inferred from the DNA. The sample yields 350,000 to 500,000 clones; 80% to 95% were counted once. 10% to 15% of the sample is taken by the ten largest.

Overall results and qualifications from the work: Non-spike TCR breadth was comparable between vaccine and placebo recipients, consistent with the vaccine containing only spike. Comparing responses between vaccine doses or regimens was not something the study was powered to do. Substantial breadth of spike-specific CD8+ and CD4+ T cell responses was reported after vaccination. Spike-specific TCR breadth was higher in Ad26.COV2.S recipients than in placebo recipients (P = 0.0014). The authors noted that total T cell responses may have been underestimated by the TCR breadth and depth analyses.

Reading the label with the study, this specimen's treatment or condition is: some 19 received Ad26.COV2.S at low or high dose, single or two shots; a few received placebo; per-sample allocation not given. For vaccine and placebo recipients, the sequenced repertoires came from samples collected on day 63 after the first injection. Between 29 July and 7 August 2020, Cohort 1b enrolled 20 to 30 adults aged 18-55 years at one site in Boston, USA. Ad26.COV2.S was a replication-incompetent adenovirus type 26 vector expressing a prefusion-stabilized SARS-CoV-2 spike protein from the original Wuhan strain.

The chain is assembled from TRBV12-3 or TRBV12-4 and TRBJ2-3, and TRBD1 matches 7 of the central bases. The sequenced sample was peripheral blood, obtained in a trial of Ad26.COV2.S vaccine versus placebo. The sequence came from a person aged 18-65 years who received the Ad26.COV2.S COVID-19 vaccine or a placebo. The DNA is TGTGCCAGCAATACAGGGGATACAGATACGCAGTATTTT. It translates as CASNTGDTDTQYF.